This T cell receptor (beta chain) is drawn from a study of T cell repertoires in cytomegalovirus infection (dated by TCRdb to the late 2010s). For the wider study: Donor HLA type was relevant to the analysis, as public TCR beta signatures indicated carriage of CMV infection together with the matching HLA type.

Overall results and qualifications from the work: Cumulative frequency of public TCR beta family members discriminated carriers of CMV infection plus the relevant HLA type in this cohort and an independent roughly 330-donor cohort. The ex vivo response was dominated by HLA-C-restricted CMV-specific TCR beta clonotypes, which also provided the single most frequent clonotype in two of eight donors.

In the case of this clonotype: Its antigen target is currently unknown. No quality values exist for individual bases; no much larger clone is one base distant.

According to the germline V gene, CDR1 reads KGHSH and CDR2 reads LQKENI. Including the terminal cysteine and phenylalanine, the CDR3 comprises 16 residues. The retained sequence is limited to the CDR3, 48 bases, with the frame set at the first base. Deletion took 6 bases off V and 0 bases off J, with a span of 14 bases between the germline ends. The instrument given in TCRdb is Illumina HiSeq 1500. In-frame beta chains were kept once TCRdb had trimmed the public reads at Q25 with fastp and called clones with MiXCR. A single entry per CDR3 protein holds the most common genes and DNA from its merged rows. The sample table holds fewer than 550,000 distinct CDR3 sequences, of which 31% were seen once. The ten largest make up around 15% of the sample.

This clonotype originated in a human donor in good health (CMV status not recorded). Some clones in this sample may be carry-over from other donors' samples. The chain employs TRBV18 and TRBJ1-4; the D gene cannot be resolved reliably. The sample was PBMCs. The bases read TGTGCCAGCTCGCCCAATATCAGAGCAACTAATGAAAAACTGTTTTTT. Its protein product is CASSPNIRATNEKLFF.